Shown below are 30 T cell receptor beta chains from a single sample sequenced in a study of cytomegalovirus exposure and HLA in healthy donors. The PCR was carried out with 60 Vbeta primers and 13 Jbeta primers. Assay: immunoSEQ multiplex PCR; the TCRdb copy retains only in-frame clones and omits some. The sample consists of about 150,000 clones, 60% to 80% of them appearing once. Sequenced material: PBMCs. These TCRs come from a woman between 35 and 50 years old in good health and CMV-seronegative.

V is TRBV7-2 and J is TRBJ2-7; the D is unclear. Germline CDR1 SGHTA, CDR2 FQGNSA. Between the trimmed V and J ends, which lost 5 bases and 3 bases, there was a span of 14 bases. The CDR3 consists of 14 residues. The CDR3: CASSPEARFYEQYF. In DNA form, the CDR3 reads TGTGCCAGCAGCCCCGAGGCCCGCTTCTACGAGCAGTACTTC.

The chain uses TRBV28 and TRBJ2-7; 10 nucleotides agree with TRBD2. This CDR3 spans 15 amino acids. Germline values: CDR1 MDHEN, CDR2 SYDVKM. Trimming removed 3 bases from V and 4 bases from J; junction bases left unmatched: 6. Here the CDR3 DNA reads TGTGCCAGCAGTTTTCGAGTAGCGGGGGGATACGAGCAGTACTTC. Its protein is CASSFRVAGGYEQYF.

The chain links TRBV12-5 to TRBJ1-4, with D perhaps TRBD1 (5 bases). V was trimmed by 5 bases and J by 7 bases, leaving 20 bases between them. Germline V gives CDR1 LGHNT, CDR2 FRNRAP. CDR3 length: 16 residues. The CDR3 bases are TGTGCTAGTGGTGACAGTTCCGGAGACACGGGTGAAAAACTGTTTTTT. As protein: CASGDSSGDTGEKLFF. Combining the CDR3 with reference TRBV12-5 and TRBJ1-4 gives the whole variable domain DARVTQTPRHKVTEMGQEVTMRCQPILGHNTVFWYRQTMMQGLELLAYFRNRAPLDDSGMPKDRFSAEMPDATLATLKIQPSEPRDSAVYFCASGDSSGDTGEKLFFGSGTQLSVL.

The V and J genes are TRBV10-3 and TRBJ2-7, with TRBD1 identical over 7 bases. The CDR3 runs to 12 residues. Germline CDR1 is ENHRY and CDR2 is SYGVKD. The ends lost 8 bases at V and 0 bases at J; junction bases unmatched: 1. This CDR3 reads CAIRDSSYEQYF. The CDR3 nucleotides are TGTGCCATCCGGGACAGCTCCTACGAGCAGTACTTC.

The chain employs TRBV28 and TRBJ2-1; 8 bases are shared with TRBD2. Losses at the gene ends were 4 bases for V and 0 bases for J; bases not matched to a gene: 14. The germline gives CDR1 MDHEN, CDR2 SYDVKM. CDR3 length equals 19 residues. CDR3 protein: CASSWAEERGKSSYNEQFF. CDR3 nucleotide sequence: TGTGCCAGCAGTTGGGCCGAGGAGCGGGGGAAAAGCTCCTACAATGAGCAGTTCTTC.

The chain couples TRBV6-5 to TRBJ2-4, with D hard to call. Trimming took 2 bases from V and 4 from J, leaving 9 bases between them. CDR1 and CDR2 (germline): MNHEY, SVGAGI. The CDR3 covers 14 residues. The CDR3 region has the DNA TGTGCCAGCAGTTACGGTCCCCAGAAAAACATTCAGTACTTC. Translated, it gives CASSYGPQKNIQYF.

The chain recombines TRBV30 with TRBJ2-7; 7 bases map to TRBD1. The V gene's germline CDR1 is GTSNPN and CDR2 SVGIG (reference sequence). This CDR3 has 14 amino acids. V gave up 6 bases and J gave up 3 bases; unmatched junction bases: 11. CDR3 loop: CACYKSAGGYEQYF. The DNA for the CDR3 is TGTGCCTGCTACAAGTCGGCAGGGGGCTACGAGCAGTACTTC.

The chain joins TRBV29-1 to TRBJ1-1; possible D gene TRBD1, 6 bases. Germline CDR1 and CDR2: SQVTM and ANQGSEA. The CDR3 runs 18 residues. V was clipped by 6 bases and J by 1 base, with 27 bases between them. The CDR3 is CSVGMGIKTGYQNTEAFF. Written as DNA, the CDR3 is TGCAGCGTGGGGATGGGCATTAAAACAGGGTATCAGAACACTGAAGCTTTCTTT.

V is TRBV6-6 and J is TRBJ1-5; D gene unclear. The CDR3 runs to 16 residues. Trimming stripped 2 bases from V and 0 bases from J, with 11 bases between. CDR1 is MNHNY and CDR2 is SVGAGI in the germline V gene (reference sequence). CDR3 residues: CASSYAGSYSNQPQHF. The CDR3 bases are TGTGCCAGCAGTTACGCGGGAAGTTATAGCAATCAGCCCCAGCATTTT.

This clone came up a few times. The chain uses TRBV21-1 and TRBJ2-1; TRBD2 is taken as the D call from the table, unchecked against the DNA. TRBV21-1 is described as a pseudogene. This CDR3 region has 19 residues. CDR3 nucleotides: TGTGCCAGCAGCAAATATACCCGATTGACTAGCGGGAGTTATAATGAGCAGTTCTTC. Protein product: CASSKYTRLTSGSYNEQFF.

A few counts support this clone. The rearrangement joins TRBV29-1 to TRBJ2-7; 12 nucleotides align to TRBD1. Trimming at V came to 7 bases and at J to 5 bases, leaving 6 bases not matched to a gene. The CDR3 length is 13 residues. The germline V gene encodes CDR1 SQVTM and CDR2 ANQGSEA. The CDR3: CSAQWDRGHEQYF. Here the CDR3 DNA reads TGCAGCGCCCAATGGGACAGGGGGCACGAGCAGTACTTC.

The chain's CDR3 is CASTPGLAGGGVKNIQYF. DNA for the CDR3: TGTGCCAGCACCCCAGGACTAGCGGGAGGGGGGGTAAAAAACATTCAGTACTTC. V is TRBV7-2 and J is TRBJ2-4; TRBD2 agrees at 15 bases. Per germline, CDR1 SGHTA and CDR2 FQGNSA. The CDR3 is 18 residues long. The ends lost 7 bases at V and 4 bases at J; junction bases unmatched: 11.

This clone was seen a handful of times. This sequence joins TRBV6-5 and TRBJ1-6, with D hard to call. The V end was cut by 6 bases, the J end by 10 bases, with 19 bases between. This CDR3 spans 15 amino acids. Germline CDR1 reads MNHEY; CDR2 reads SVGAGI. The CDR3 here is CASRGLVPEGSPLHF. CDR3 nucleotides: TGTGCCAGCAGGGGCCTAGTACCGGAGGGCTCACCCCTCCACTTT.

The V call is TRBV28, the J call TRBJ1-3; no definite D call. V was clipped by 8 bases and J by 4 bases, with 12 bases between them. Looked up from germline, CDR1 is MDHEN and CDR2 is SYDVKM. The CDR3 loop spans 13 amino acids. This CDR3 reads CASLIGGGNTIYF. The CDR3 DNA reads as TGTGCCAGCCTCATAGGAGGAGGAAACACCATATATTTT.

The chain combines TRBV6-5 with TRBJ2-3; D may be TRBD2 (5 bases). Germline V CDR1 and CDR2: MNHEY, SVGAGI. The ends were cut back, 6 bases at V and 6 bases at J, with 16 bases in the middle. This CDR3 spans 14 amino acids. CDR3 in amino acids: CASSNETWTDTQYF. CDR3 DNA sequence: TGTGCCAGCAGCAACGAAACATGGACTGATACGCAGTATTTT.

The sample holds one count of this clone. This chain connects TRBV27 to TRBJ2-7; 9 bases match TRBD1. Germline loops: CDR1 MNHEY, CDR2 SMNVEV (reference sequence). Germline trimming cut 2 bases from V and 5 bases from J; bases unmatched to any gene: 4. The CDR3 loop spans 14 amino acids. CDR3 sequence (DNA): TGTGCCAGCAGTTTAGGGACAGGGATCGACGAGCAGTACTTC. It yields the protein CASSLGTGIDEQYF.

DNA of the CDR3: TGTGCCTGGAGCCTAACGGAGACCGGGGAGCTGTTTTTT. Its translation is CAWSLTETGELFF. The chain employs TRBV30 and TRBJ2-2; no definite D call. With 3 bases removed from V and 5 bases from J, the gap between germline ends came to 10 bases. The CDR3 is 13 residues long. Germline CDR1 reads GTSNPN; CDR2 reads SVGIG (reference sequence).

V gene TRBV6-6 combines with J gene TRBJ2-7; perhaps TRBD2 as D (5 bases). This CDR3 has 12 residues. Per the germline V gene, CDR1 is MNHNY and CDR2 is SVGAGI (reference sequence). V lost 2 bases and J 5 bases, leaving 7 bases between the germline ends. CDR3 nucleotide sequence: TGTGCCAGCAGTTACCCAGCGGACGAGCAGTACTTC. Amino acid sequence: CASSYPADEQYF.

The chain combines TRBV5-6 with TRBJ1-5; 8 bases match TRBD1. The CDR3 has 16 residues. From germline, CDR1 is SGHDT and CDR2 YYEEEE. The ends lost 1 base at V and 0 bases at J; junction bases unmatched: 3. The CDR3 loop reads CASSLWTGYSNQPQHF. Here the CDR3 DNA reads TGTGCCAGCAGCTTGTGGACAGGGTATAGCAATCAGCCCCAGCATTTT.

The CDR3 protein is CASSGTGVNYGYTF. Written as DNA, the CDR3 is TGTGCCAGCAGCGGAACAGGGGTAAACTATGGCTACACCTTC. The chain employs TRBV11-3 and TRBJ1-2; 7 bases align to TRBD1. The CDR3 length is 14 residues. V shed 5 bases, J shed 2 bases, and the junction held 5 bases outside the gene matches. Germline V CDR1 and CDR2: SGHNT, YENEEA.

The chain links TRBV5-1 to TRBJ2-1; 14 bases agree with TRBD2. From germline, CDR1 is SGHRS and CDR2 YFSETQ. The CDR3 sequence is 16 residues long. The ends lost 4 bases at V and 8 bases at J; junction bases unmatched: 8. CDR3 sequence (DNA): TGCGCCAGCAGCGCGGGGACTAGCGGGAGTGGCTATGAGCAGTTCTTC. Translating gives CASSAGTSGSGYEQFF.

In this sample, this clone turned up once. The chain's CDR3 is CASSLSVTGGYEQYF. Here the CDR3 DNA reads TGCGCCAGCAGCCTGTCCGTGACAGGGGGGTACGAGCAGTACTTC. The rearrangement joins TRBV4-3 to TRBJ2-7, with 9 bases identical to TRBD1. From germline, CDR1 is LGHNA and CDR2 YSLEER. The junction had 8 bases not matched to a gene; V was cut back by 4 bases and J by 4 bases. The CDR3 is 15 amino acids.

CDR3 residues: CASRLDRDRHYEQYF. CDR3 DNA sequence: TGTGCCAGCAGGCTCGACAGGGACCGACACTACGAGCAGTACTTC. The chain uses TRBV2 and TRBJ2-7; TRBD1 matches 7 bases. The V and J ends lost 6 bases and 3 bases, in that order; junction bases with no gene match: 11. Per germline, CDR1 SNHLY and CDR2 FYNNEI. This CDR3 comprises 15 residues.

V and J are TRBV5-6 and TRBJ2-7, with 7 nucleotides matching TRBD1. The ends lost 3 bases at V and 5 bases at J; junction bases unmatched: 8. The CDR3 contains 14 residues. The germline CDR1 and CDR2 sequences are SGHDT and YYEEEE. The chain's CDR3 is CASSSLTGVHEQYF. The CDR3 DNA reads TGTGCCAGCAGCTCCTTAACAGGGGTCCACGAGCAGTACTTC. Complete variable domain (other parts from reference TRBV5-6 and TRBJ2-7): DAGVTQSPTHLIKTRGQQVTLRCSPKSGHDTVSWYQQALGQGPQFIFQYYEEEERQRGNFPDRFSGHQFPNYSSELNVNALLLGDSALYLCASSSLTGVHEQYFGPGTRLTVT.

CDR3 DNA sequence: TGCAGTGTTTCTAGCCCCGGGGAGCTGTTTTTT. It encodes CSVSSPGELFF. The V and J genes are TRBV20-1 and TRBJ2-2; tentative D call: TRBD2 (5 bases). V was pared by 7 bases and J by 6 bases, with 9 bases between. The V gene's germline CDR1 is DFQATT and CDR2 SNEGSKA (reference sequence). The CDR3 sequence is 11 residues long.

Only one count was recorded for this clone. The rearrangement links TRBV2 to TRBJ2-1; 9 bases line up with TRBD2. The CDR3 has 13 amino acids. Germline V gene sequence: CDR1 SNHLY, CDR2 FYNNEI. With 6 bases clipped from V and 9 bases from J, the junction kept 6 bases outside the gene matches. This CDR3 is CASRASGKGEQFF. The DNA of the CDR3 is TGTGCCAGCAGGGCTAGCGGGAAAGGTGAGCAGTTCTTC.

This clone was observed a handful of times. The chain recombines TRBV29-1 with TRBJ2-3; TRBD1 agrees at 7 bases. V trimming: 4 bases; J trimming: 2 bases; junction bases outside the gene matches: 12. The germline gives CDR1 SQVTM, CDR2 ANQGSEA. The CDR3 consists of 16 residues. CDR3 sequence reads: CSVGETGLGNTDTQYF. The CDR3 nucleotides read TGCAGCGTTGGGGAGACAGGGTTGGGAAACACAGATACGCAGTATTTT.

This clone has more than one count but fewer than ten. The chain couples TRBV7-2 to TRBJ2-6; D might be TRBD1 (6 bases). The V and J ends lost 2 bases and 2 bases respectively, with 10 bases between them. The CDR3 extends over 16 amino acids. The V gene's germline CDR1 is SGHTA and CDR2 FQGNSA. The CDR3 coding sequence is TGTGCCAGCAGCTTATCGGACAGCCCTGGGGCCAACGTCCTGACTTTC. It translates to CASSLSDSPGANVLTF.

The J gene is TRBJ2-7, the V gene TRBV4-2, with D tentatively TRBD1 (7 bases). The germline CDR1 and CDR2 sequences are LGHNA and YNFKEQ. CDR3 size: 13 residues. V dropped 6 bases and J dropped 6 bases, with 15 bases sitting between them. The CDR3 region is CASRPVQGGEQYF. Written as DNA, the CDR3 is TGTGCCAGCAGACCGGTCCAGGGGGGCGAGCAGTACTTC.

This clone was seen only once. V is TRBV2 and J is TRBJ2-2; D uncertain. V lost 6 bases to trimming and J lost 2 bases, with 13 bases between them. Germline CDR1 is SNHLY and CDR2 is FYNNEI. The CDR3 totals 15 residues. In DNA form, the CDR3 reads TGTGCCAGCAGACTCTTCGACTTAAACACCGGGGAGCTGTTTTTT. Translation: CASRLFDLNTGELFF.